This T cell receptor (beta chain) was recorded in a study of blood T cell repertoires in COVID-19. Study information: In each case, the material was cDNA or gDNA derived from T cells, B-cell-depleted T cells, or PBMCs.

Libraries were prepared by immunoSEQ multiplex PCR; TCRdb keeps only in-frame clonotypes and omits some of them. Here the sample spans about 210,000 clones, about 88% being singletons. Each participant's cohort was designated according to participant-reported clinical history. In the 2 weeks before study entry, exposed participants met a COVID-19 case, which was PCR-confirmed or clinician-diagnosed. Sequenced sample: PBMCs or T cells enriched from blood (not recorded which). This TCR came from a woman aged 25 to 39 who had been exposed to COVID-19.

CDR3 in DNA: TGCGCCAGCAGCTTTAGAAGCCCTCAGACCGCAGCGAGGGGGAACTATGGCTACACCTTC. This encodes CASSFRSPQTAARGNYGYTF. The J gene is TRBJ1-2, the V gene TRBV5-1; D is perhaps TRBD1 (6 bases). This CDR3 contains 20 residues. V was clipped by 2 bases and J by 2 bases, with 28 bases between them. Germline CDR1 reads SGHRS; CDR2 reads YFSETQ.